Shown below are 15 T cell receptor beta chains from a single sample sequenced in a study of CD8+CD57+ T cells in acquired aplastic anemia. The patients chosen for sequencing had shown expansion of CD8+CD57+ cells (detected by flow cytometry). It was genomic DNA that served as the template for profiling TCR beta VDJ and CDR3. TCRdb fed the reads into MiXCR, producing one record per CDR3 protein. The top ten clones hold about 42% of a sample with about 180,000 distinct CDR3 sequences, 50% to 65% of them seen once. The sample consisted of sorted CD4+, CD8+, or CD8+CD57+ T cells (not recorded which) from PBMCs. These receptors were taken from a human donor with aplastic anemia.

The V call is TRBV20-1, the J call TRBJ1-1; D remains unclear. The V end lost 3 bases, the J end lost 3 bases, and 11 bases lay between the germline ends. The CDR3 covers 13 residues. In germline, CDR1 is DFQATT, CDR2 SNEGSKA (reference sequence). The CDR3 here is CSASWVVDTEAFF. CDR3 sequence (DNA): TGCAGTGCTAGTTGGGTGGTCGACACTGAAGCTTTCTTT.

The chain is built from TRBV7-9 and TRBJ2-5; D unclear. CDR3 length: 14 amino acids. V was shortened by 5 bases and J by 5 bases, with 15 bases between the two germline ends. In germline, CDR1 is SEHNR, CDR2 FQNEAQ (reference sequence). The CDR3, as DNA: TGTGCCAGCAGCCCCCTTGGGCCCCAGGAGACCCAGTACTTC. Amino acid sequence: CASSPLGPQETQYF. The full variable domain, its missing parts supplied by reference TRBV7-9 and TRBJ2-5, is DTGVSQNPRHKITKRGQNVTFRCDPISEHNRLYWYRQTLGQGPEFLTYFQNEAQLEKSRLLSDRFSAERPKGSFSTLEIQRTEQGDSAMYLCASSPLGPQETQYFGPGTRLLVL.

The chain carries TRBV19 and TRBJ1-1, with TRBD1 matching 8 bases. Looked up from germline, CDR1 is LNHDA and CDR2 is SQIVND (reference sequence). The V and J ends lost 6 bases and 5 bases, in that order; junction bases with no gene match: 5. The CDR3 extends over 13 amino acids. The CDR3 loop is CASRTGARTEAFF. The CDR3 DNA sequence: TGTGCCAGTAGGACAGGGGCGAGGACTGAAGCTTTCTTT.

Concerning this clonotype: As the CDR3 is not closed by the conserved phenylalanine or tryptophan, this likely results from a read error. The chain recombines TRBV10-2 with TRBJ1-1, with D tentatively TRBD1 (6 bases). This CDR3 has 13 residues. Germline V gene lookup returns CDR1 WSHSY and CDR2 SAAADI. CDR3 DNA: TGTGCCATCAGTGAGAGACAGGACACTGAAGCTTTCTCT. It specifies CAISERQDTEAFS.

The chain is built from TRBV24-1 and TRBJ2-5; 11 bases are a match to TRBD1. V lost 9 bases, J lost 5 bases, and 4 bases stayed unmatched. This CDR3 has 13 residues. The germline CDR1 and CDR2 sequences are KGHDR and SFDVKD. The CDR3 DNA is TGTGCCACCGGACAGGGGGCGCGTGAGACCCAGTACTTC. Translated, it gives CATGQGARETQYF.

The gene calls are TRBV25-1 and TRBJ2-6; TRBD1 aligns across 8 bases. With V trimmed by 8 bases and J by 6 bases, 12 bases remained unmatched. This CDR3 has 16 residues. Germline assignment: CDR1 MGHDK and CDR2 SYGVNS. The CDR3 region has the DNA TGTGCCAGCCGGTCGGACAGGGAGACTGTGGCCAACGTCCTGACTTTC. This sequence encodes CASRSDRETVANVLTF.

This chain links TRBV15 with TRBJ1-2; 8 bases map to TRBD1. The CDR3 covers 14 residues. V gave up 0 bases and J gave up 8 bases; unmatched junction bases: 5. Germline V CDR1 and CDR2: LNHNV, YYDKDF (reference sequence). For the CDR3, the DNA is TGTGCCACCAGCAGAGAGACAGGGGCTGACGGCTACACCTTC. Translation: CATSRETGADGYTF.

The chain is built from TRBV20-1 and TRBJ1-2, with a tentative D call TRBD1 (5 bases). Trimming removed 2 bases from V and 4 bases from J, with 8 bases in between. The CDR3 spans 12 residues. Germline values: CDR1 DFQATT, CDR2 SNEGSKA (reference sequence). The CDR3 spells CSARPGTYGYTF. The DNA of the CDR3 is TGCAGTGCTAGACCTGGGACCTATGGCTACACCTTC.

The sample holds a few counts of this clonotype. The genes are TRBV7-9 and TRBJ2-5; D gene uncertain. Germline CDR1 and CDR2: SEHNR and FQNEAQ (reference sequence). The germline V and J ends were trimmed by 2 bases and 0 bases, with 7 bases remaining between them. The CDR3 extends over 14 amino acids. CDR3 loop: CASSLQEYQETQYF. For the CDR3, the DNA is TGTGCCAGCAGCTTACAGGAGTACCAAGAGACCCAGTACTTC.

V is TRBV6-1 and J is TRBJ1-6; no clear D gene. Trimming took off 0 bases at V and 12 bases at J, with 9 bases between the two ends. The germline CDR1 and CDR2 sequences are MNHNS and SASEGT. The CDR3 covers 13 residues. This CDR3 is CASSEAYVGPLHF. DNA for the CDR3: TGTGCCAGCAGTGAAGCTTACGTGGGACCCCTCCACTTT.

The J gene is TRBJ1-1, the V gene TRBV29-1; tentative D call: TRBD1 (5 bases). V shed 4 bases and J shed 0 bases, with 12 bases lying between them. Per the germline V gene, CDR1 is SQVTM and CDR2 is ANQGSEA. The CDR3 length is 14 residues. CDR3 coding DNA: TGCAGCGTTGCCTGGGGGATGGTGAACACTGAAGCTTTCTTT. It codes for CSVAWGMVNTEAFF.

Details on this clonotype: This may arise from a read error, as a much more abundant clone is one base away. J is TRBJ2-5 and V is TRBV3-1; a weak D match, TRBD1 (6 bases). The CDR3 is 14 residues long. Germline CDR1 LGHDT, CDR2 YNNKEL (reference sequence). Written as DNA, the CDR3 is TGTGCCAGCAGCCAAGGAGGCAGGGGAGAGACCCAGTCCTTC. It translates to CASSQGGRGETQSF.

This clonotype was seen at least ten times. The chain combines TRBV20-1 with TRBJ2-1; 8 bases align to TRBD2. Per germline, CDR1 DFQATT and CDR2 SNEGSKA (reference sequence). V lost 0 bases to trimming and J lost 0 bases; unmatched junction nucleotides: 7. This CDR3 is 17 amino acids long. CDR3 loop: CSARDSDSGVSYNEQFF. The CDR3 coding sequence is TGCAGTGCTAGAGATTCGGATAGCGGGGTCTCCTACAATGAGCAGTTCTTC.

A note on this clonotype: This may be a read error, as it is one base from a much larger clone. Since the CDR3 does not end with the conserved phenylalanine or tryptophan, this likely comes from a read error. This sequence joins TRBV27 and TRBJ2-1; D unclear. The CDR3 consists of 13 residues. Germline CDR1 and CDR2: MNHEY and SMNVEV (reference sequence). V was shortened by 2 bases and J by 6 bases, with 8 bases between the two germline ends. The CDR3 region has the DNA TGTGCCAGCAGTTTAGGGCAATCCAATGAGCAGTTCTCC. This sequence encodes CASSLGQSNEQFS.

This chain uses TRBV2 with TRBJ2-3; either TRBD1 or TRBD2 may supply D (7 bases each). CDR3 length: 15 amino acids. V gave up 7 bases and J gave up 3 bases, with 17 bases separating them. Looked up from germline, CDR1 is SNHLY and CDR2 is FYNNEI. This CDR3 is CASNFQGGPTDTQYF. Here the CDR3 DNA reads TGTGCCAGCAATTTTCAGGGGGGGCCGACAGATACGCAGTATTTT. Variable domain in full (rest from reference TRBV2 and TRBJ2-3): EPEVTQTPSHQVTQMGQEVILRCVPISNHLYFYWYRQILGQKVEFLVSFYNNEISEKSEIFDDQFSVERPDGSNFTLKIRSTKLEDSAMYFCASNFQGGPTDTQYFGPGTRLTVL.